This TCR beta chain is drawn from a study of follicular helper T cells after annual influenza vaccination. Study-level background: Some donors were sampled over the 2013-2014, 2014-2015 and 2015-2016 vaccinations. Findings of the study overall: ICOS+CD38+ cTfh clonality tracked population frequency, and its change tracked circulating plasmablast change.

TCRB sequencing was done at Survey resolution level. Data came from immunoSEQ multiplex PCR; TCRdb stores just in-frame clones and leaves some out. The data contain some 11,000 clones, about 84% of them singletons. Germline assignment: CDR1 ENHRY and CDR2 SYGVKD. This CDR3 contains 17 residues. Trimming removed 3 bases from V and 5 bases from J; junction bases left unmatched: 9. Sorted blood CD4 subsets were sequenced before and after adults received seasonal inactivated influenza vaccine. In regard to this clone: Its antigen is not identified.

The rearrangement links TRBV10-3 to TRBJ2-5; 13 bases align to TRBD2. This receptor was taken from an adult who received the influenza vaccine. The sample consisted of CXCR5- memory CD4+ T cells sorted from blood, taken 6 weeks after influenza vaccination. The CDR3: CAISDAGLAGRFETQYF. CDR3 sequence (DNA): TGTGCCATCAGTGATGCGGGACTAGCGGGGCGTTTTGAGACCCAGTACTTC.